This T cell receptor beta chain emerged from a study of blood T cell repertoires in COVID-19. Study background: Donors in the United States, Italy and Spain gave samples during acute or convalescent COVID-19. In each case, the material was cDNA or gDNA derived from T cells, B-cell-depleted T cells, or PBMCs.

Original processing notes: Amplifying reference gene primers gave estimates of nucleated cell counts. The table came from immunoSEQ multiplex PCR; TCRdb's copy has only in-frame clones and leaves some out. The DNA was the basis for D and trimming; V, J and clone size are from that table. The sample consists of roughly 120,000 clones, about 85% of them appearing once. Germline V CDR1 and CDR2: LNHDA, SQIVND (reference sequence). V was shortened by 4 bases and J by 0 bases, with 16 bases between the two germline ends. The CDR3 length is 17 residues. The chain combines TRBV19 with TRBJ1-5; D possibly corresponds to TRBD1 (6 bases). The source material was peripheral blood. The source of this sequence is a human donor in a cohort sampled during active COVID-19. CDR3 amino acids: CASSTPQGPYSNQPQHF. CDR3 in DNA: TGTGCCAGTAGTACGCCCCAGGGGCCTTATAGCAATCAGCCCCAGCATTTT. Together with reference TRBV19 and TRBJ1-5, the CDR3 gives the full variable domain: DGGITQSPKYLFRKEGQNVTLSCEQNLNHDAMYWYRQDPGQGLRLIYYSQIVNDFQKGDIAEGYSVSREKKESFPLTVTSAQKNPTAFYLCASSTPQGPYSNQPQHFGDGTRLSIL.